This record covers a single T cell receptor (beta chain). These data come from a study of patients and donors after allogeneic stem cell transplantation. TCRdb ran MiXCR on the RT-PCR reads and lists one entry per CDR3 protein. In the table there are 920,000 or so distinct CDR3 sequences, approximately 19% of which are singletons. There are 13 residues in the CDR3. Trimming pared 6 bases from V and 8 bases from J, leaving 16 bases between. In germline, CDR1 is MNHEY, CDR2 SMNVEV (reference sequence). The specimen sequenced was blood, either unsorted or a sorted T cell fraction (not recorded which). V usage is TRBV27 and J usage is TRBJ1-2; D uncertain. This sequence was found in a human donor who was either an allogeneic HSCT recipient or a stem cell or donor lymphocyte infusion donor (not recorded which). It is not recorded whose cells these are; they may come from a transplant donor. The CDR3 region is CASSIRGTLGYTF. CDR3 DNA sequence: TGTGCCAGCAGCATAAGAGGCACTTTGGGCTACACCTTC.